A selection of T cell receptor beta chains follows, all from one sample in a study of cytomegalovirus exposure and HLA in healthy donors. TCRdb keeps only in-frame clones here, not all; method: immunoSEQ multiplex PCR. The table has about 84,000 clones, 85% to 90% seen once. Sequenced input: PBMCs. These receptors all come from a man aged 18 to 30 in good health and CMV-seronegative. The CDR3 runs from the conserved cysteine through the conserved F or W. The D gene is left open where the match is weak. Clone size is given for some rows only: seen once, a few or many times, or a class if the clone is expanded.

-,-,TRBV11-2,TRBJ2-1,TGTGCCAGCAGCTTAGTGGCAGGGGATCGAGAGCAGTTCTTC,CASSLVAGDREQFF
-,-,TRBV19,TRBJ1-1,TGTGCCAGTAGCCCTTCCGGGACATACACTGAAGCTTTCTTT,CASSPSGTYTEAFF
-,TRBD1,TRBV4-1,TRBJ2-7,TGCGCCAGCAGCCAAGACCAGGGGGTGAGTGAGCAGTACTTC,CASSQDQGVSEQYF
-,-,TRBV27,TRBJ2-7,TGTGCCAGCAGCATCTCACGACTTAGCTCCTACGAGCAGTACTTC,CASSISRLSSYEQYF
-,TRBD1,TRBV6-5,TRBJ2-7,TGTGCCAGCAGTTACAGGGACAGCCCCTACGAGCAGTACTTC,CASSYRDSPYEQYF
-,-,TRBV27,TRBJ2-6,TGTGCCAGCACCCTTACAGGCTACTCTGGGGCCAACGTCCTGACTTTC,CASTLTGYSGANVLTF
-,TRBD2,TRBV29-1,TRBJ2-5,TGCAGCGTACAACATGGTCCTTTGGCGGGAGGGCCCAGGTACCAAGAGACCCAGTACTTC,CSVQHGPLAGGPRYQETQYF
-,TRBD1,TRBV19,TRBJ2-7,TGTGCCAGTAGTATGGACAGGGCTACCTACGAGCAGTACTTC,CASSMDRATYEQYF
once,TRBD2,TRBV11-2,TRBJ2-3,TGTGCCAGCAGCTTAGACGGGCGGGCGGGAGGAGCAGATACGCAGTATTTT,CASSLDGRAGGADTQYF
-,-,TRBV5-1,TRBJ2-7,TGCGCCAGCAGCTCCGTGACAGGTGCTACCTACGAGCAGTACTTC,CASSSVTGATYEQYF
-,TRBD1,TRBV28,TRBJ2-7,TGTGCCAGCCACCCAGATAATAGACAGGGAACCTACGAGCAGTACTTC,CASHPDNRQGTYEQYF
-,TRBD2,TRBV11-1,TRBJ2-7,TGTGCCAGCAGCTTACATCGGGGGAGGGCGTCCTACGAGCAGTACTTC,CASSLHRGRASYEQYF
once,TRBD1,TRBV5-1,TRBJ2-1,TGCGCCAGCAGCCTACCTAGGGACAGGGGGCAGGATGAGCAGTTCTTC,CASSLPRDRGQDEQFF
-,TRBD2,TRBV18,TRBJ2-1,TGTGCCAGCTCACATATTCGACTAGCGGAATACAATGAGCAGTTCTTC,CASSHIRLAEYNEQFF
-,TRBD1,TRBV6-5,TRBJ2-1,TGTGCCAGCAGGACAGGGGGCTCCTACAATGAGCAGTTCTTC,CASRTGGSYNEQFF
-,-,TRBV9,TRBJ1-3,TGTGCCAGCAGCGTAGGGGACATGAGCTCTGGAAACACCATATATTTT,CASSVGDMSSGNTIYF
-,TRBD1,TRBV19,TRBJ2-7,TGTGCCAGTAGTATGGGGACAGGGTCTCACGAGCAGTACTTC,CASSMGTGSHEQYF
-,TRBD1,TRBV19,TRBJ1-5,TGTGCCAGTAGCAAGGACAGGGGAGTTAATCAGCCCCAGCATTTT,CASSKDRGVNQPQHF
once,-,TRBV19,TRBJ1-4,TGTGCCAGTAGCACACGGGGGGCGCGGGAAAAACTGTTTTTT,CASSTRGAREKLFF
-,-,TRBV13,TRBJ2-1,TGTGCCAGCAGCTTGGGGCAGCTAACCTACAATGAGCAGTTCTTC,CASSLGQLTYNEQFF
-,-,TRBV27,TRBJ1-5,TGTGCCAGCAGTACAATGGCAGGGAGCAATCAGCCCCAGCATTTT,CASSTMAGSNQPQHF
-,-,TRBV7-2,TRBJ2-7,TGTGCCAGCAGCTCTCAGGGTTACGAGCAGTACTTC,CASSSQGYEQYF
-,-,TRBV5-4,TRBJ1-1,TGTGCCAGCAGCTTGCAGATCCCTAACACTGAAGCTTTCTTT,CASSLQIPNTEAFF
-,-,TRBV29-1,TRBJ2-7,TGCAGCGTTGAGCGCAGGGAATCTTGGAGCGAGCAGTACTTC,CSVERRESWSEQYF
-,TRBD2,TRBV7-9,TRBJ2-1,TGCGCAGGGAGGGCGGGTAATGAGCAGTTCTTC,CAGRAGNEQFF
-,-,TRBV14,TRBJ2-1,TGTGCCAGCAGCCCTTCCTACAATGAGCAGTTCTTC,CASSPSYNEQFF
-,-,TRBV4-3,TRBJ1-5,TGCGCCAGCAGCCAAGAGGTATGGGGGCCCAATCAGCCCCAGCATTTT,CASSQEVWGPNQPQHF
-,TRBD1,TRBV18,TRBJ1-5,TGTGCCAGCTCACCCGAGACAGGGCGCGCAGGGCAGCCCCAGCATTTT,CASSPETGRAGQPQHF
few,-,TRBV19,TRBJ1-1,TGTGCCAGTAGTAACCAGGAGGAGGAGAACACTGAAGCTTTCTTT,CASSNQEEENTEAFF
-,-,TRBV28,TRBJ2-2,TGTGCCAGCAGTTTTAGTACTAGTGTTCACGGGGAGCTGTTTTTT,CASSFSTSVHGELFF
-,-,TRBV5-1,TRBJ2-7,TGCGCCAGCCAAACAGGTTCCGAGCAGTACTTC,CASQTGSEQYF
-,TRBD2,TRBV27,TRBJ2-7,TGTGCCAGCAAGGTAGCGGGGCTACCCAATTCCTACGAGCAGTACTTC,CASKVAGLPNSYEQYF
-,TRBD2,TRBV7-6,TRBJ2-1,TGTGCCAGCAGCTCAGCCGCGGGACTAGCGGGAGTTCTGGATGAGCAGTTCTTC,CASSSAAGLAGVLDEQFF
-,-,TRBV27,TRBJ2-3,TGTGCCAGCAGTCCGAGGATGAATCCAGATACGCAGTATTTT,CASSPRMNPDTQYF
-,-,TRBV25-1,TRBJ2-5,TGTGCCAGCAGTGAGGGTCAGCGGGCGAACGGAGAGACCCAGTACTTC,CASSEGQRANGETQYF
once,TRBD2,TRBV5-8,TRBJ2-1,TGTGCCAGCAGCTTGGGGACTAGCGGATACAATGAGCAGTTCTTC,CASSLGTSGYNEQFF
-,TRBD1,TRBV6-6,TRBJ2-1,TGTGCCAGCAGTTTGGGACAGGGGGATTACAATGAGCAGTTCTTC,CASSLGQGDYNEQFF
-,-,TRBV2,TRBJ2-7,TGTGCCAGCAGTGAAGACGGGAGCTTTTACGAGCAGTACTTC,CASSEDGSFYEQYF
-,TRBD1,TRBV9,TRBJ2-4,TGTGCCAGCAGCGGAAACCAGGGGGCGGCCAAAAACATTCAGTACTTC,CASSGNQGAAKNIQYF
-,-,TRBV15,TRBJ1-1,TGTGCCACCAGGCCCAGGGTTGCGAACACTGAAGCTTTCTTT,CATRPRVANTEAFF
few,-,TRBV2,TRBJ1-5,TGTGCCAGCAGTGGTTGGGGGGGGACGAGCAATCAGCCCCAGCATTTT,CASSGWGGTSNQPQHF
-,TRBD2,TRBV7-2,TRBJ2-7,TGTGCCAGCAGCACCTCCGGCGGGAGGAGAGGAGGGACCTACGAGCAGTACTTC,CASSTSGGRRGGTYEQYF
-,-,TRBV6-1,TRBJ1-5,TGTGCCAGCAGTGCCCTTCACGACAAATGGGGCAATCAGCCCCAGCATTTT,CASSALHDKWGNQPQHF
-,-,TRBV4-1,TRBJ2-2,TGCGCCAGCAGCCAAGTACAGCCGACGTACACCGGGGAGCTGTTTTTT,CASSQVQPTYTGELFF
-,-,TRBV15,TRBJ1-1,TGTGCCACCAGCAGAGATTCTCTCCGTATTAACACTGAAGCTTTCTTT,CATSRDSLRINTEAFF
-,TRBD1,TRBV7-2,TRBJ1-1,TGTGCCAGCAGCCCCAACAGGGGTGGTACTGAAGCTTTCTTT,CASSPNRGGTEAFF